What follows describes a single TCR beta chain. As yet, its antigen is unknown. The repertoire was sequenced with immunoSEQ multiplex PCR; TCRdb's copy has only in-frame clones and lacks some. The sample holds some 76,000 clones; nearly 95% are singletons and the top ten take over 5%. CDR3 size: 16 residues. Per germline, CDR1 MNHEY and CDR2 SMNVEV (reference sequence). Germline trimming cut 1 base from V and 8 bases from J; bases unmatched to any gene: 9. This record belongs to a study of OX40 agonist ivuxolimab in advanced cancers. Study results and caveats: With doses of 0.1 to 3.0 mg/kg, CD4+ and CD8+ blood T cells had undergone clonal expansion by week 6.

The receptor's source is an adult with an advanced solid tumor such as melanoma, head and neck, liver or kidney cancer. Sequencing used CD4+ or CD8+ T cells sorted from blood, obtained in a trial of the OX40 agonist ivuxolimab. The J gene is TRBJ2-1, the V gene TRBV27, with TRBD2 matching over 9 bases. Here the CDR3 reads CASSLLMREGPDEQFF. The CDR3 nucleotides read TGTGCCAGCAGTTTATTAATGCGGGAGGGCCCCGATGAGCAGTTCTTC.